The 17 T cell receptor beta chains below come from one sample, sequenced in a study of T cell responses to AZD1222 COVID-19 vaccine. The repertoire was sequenced with immunoSEQ multiplex PCR; TCRdb's copy has only in-frame clones and lacks some. This repertoire shows approximately 180,000 clones, about nine tenths found once; its top ten account for 5% to 7.5%. Sequenced here: peripheral blood, sampled on day 0 of AZD1222 vaccination. The source of these receptors is an adult in good health.

This chain uses TRBV30 with TRBJ1-2, with TRBD1 matching 8 bases. Germline V CDR1 and CDR2: GTSNPN, SVGIG (reference sequence). The trim removed 6 bases at V and 5 bases at J, leaving 11 bases unmatched. The CDR3 consists of 14 residues. CDR3 in DNA: TGTGCCTGCGCCCTACAGGGGGGATTATATGGCTACACCTTC. It codes for CACALQGGLYGYTF.

This chain joins TRBV30 and TRBJ2-7; 14 nucleotides agree with TRBD2. The CDR3 covers 17 residues. In germline, CDR1 is GTSNPN, CDR2 SVGIG (reference sequence). Trimming cost V 2 bases and J 2 bases; bases outside gene matches: 8. The CDR3 DNA reads TGTGCCTGGAGTAGACTAGCGGGAGGGATCGTTACCTACGAGCAGTACTTC. It specifies CAWSRLAGGIVTYEQYF.

This chain's CDR3 is CASSGPGRATTYGYTF. The CDR3 DNA reads as TGTGCCAGCAGTGGACCCGGCAGAGCCACTACCTATGGCTACACCTTC. The rearrangement links TRBV6-1 to TRBJ1-2; D is uncertain. Germline assignment: CDR1 MNHNS and CDR2 SASEGT. Trimming stripped 4 bases from V and 4 bases from J, with 19 bases between. The CDR3 length is 16 residues.

This chain links TRBV3-1 (or the pseudogene TRBV3-2) with TRBJ2-1, with unresolved D. The ends were cut back, 3 bases at V and 9 bases at J, with 9 bases in the middle. The CDR3 is 12 amino acids. Germline values: CDR1 LGHDT, CDR2 YNNKEL (reference sequence). CDR3 nucleotides: TGTGCCAGCAGCCAGCAAGGCGGTGAGCAGTTCTTC. It encodes CASSQQGGEQFF.

The V and J genes are TRBV7-2 and TRBJ1-3; D is perhaps TRBD1 (6 bases). This CDR3 has 13 amino acids. Trimming removed 6 bases from V and 3 bases from J, with 9 bases in between. The germline V gene encodes CDR1 SGHTA and CDR2 FQGNSA. Here the CDR3 reads CASSTGYGNTIYF. In nucleotides, the CDR3 is TGTGCCAGCAGTACAGGGTATGGAAACACCATATATTTT.

V usage is TRBV9 and J usage is TRBJ1-1, with 7 bases identical to TRBD1. The J segment lost 2 bases and the V segment lost 0 bases, leaving 1 base of the junction unmatched. This CDR3 spans 14 amino acids. Germline V CDR1 and CDR2: SGDLS, YYNGEE. As DNA, the CDR3 is TGTGCCAGCAGCGTAGACAGGGGAAACACTGAAGCTTTCTTT. Translating it yields CASSVDRGNTEAFF.

With regard to this clone: Other DNA sequences from this sample encode an identical CDR3 as well. J is TRBJ2-3 and V is TRBV7-2; no definite D call. This CDR3 contains 14 residues. Between the trimmed V and J ends, which lost 1 base and 1 base, there was a span of 6 bases. CDR1 is SGHTA, CDR2 FQGNSA, per germline. The CDR3 sequence: CASSLGAGTDTQYF. The DNA of the CDR3 is TGTGCCAGCAGCTTAGGGGCGGGCACAGATACGCAGTATTTT.

The chain links TRBV27 to TRBJ1-1, with D maybe TRBD1 (5 bases). The V and J ends lost 5 bases and 0 bases respectively, with 13 bases between them. The CDR3 runs 15 residues. Germline V gives CDR1 MNHEY, CDR2 SMNVEV (reference sequence). The CDR3 bases are TGTGCCAGCAGTAGATCAGGGATAATGAACACTGAAGCTTTCTTT. It encodes CASSRSGIMNTEAFF.

The rearrangement joins TRBV18 to TRBJ1-4, with D possibly being TRBD1 (6 bases). Germline V lookup: CDR1 KGHSH, CDR2 LQKENI. The V gene lost 7 bases and the J gene lost 8 bases, with 17 bases spanning the gap. This CDR3 has 14 residues. The CDR3 DNA follows: TGTGCCAGCTTACCGGGACAACCAGGGGAAAAACTGTTTTTT. It encodes CASLPGQPGEKLFF.

This sequence joins TRBV21-1 and TRBJ1-4. TRBV21-1 is listed as a pseudogene. This CDR3 is built from 15 residues. CDR3 nucleotide sequence: TGTGCCAGCAGCAAAGACGGTGCAACTAATGAAAAACTGTTTTTT. It encodes CASSKDGATNEKLFF.

In DNA, the CDR3 is TGTGCCTGGAGTGTAGGAAACACCATATATTTT. Its translation is CAWSVGNTIYF. The rearrangement joins TRBV30 to TRBJ1-3; D ambiguous. Germline CDR1 is GTSNPN and CDR2 is SVGIG (reference sequence). The V end lost 0 bases, the J end lost 4 bases, and 1 base lay between the germline ends. The CDR3 extends over 11 amino acids.

The V call is TRBV29-1, the J call TRBJ2-3; TRBD2 aligns across 14 bases. Trimming took 6 bases from V and 4 from J; bases not matched to a gene: 18. The CDR3 loop spans 19 amino acids. Germline lookup yields CDR1 SQVTM and CDR2 ANQGSEA. The CDR3 nucleotides read TGCAGCGTCGGAAGGGGGAGGGGGACTAGCGGGAGATTAGCAGATACGCAGTATTTT. It encodes CSVGRGRGTSGRLADTQYF.

This clone was observed a single time. The chain carries TRBV2 and TRBJ2-2, with TRBD2 matching over 8 bases. V was pared by 7 bases and J by 4 bases, with 8 bases of the junction left unmatched. Germline CDR1 reads SNHLY; CDR2 reads FYNNEI. The length of the CDR3 is 15 residues. CDR3 nucleotides: TGTGCCAGCACCCCGGGGCTAGCGGGCACCGGGGAGCTGTTTTTT. The encoded protein is CASTPGLAGTGELFF.

The rearrangement links TRBV28 to TRBJ2-5, with D perhaps TRBD1 or TRBD2 (5 bases each). Germline CDR1 is MDHEN and CDR2 is SYDVKM. The V gene lost 3 bases and the J gene lost 0 bases, with 17 bases spanning the gap. CDR3 length equals 17 residues. CDR3 in amino acids: CASSFLPQGGYQETQYF. In DNA, the CDR3 is TGTGCCAGCAGTTTTCTCCCCCAGGGCGGGTACCAAGAGACCCAGTACTTC.

The sample holds one count of this clone. The V call is TRBV28, the J call TRBJ1-5; 7 bases match TRBD1. CDR1 MDHEN and CDR2 SYDVKM come from the germline V gene. The CDR3 spans 14 residues. V was pared by 6 bases and J by 6 bases, with 8 bases of the junction left unmatched. This CDR3 reads CASRVTGVVQPQHF. DNA of the CDR3: TGTGCCAGCAGAGTCACAGGGGTGGTTCAGCCCCAGCATTTT. Full variable domain (rest looked up from reference TRBV28 and TRBJ1-5): DVKVTQSSRYLVKRTGEKVFLECVQDMDHENMFWYRQDPGLGLRLIYFSYDVKMKEKGDIPEGYSVSREKKERFSLILESASTNQTSMYLCASRVTGVVQPQHFGDGTRLSIL.

The chain carries TRBV2 and TRBJ2-5; 12 bases agree with TRBD2. J was trimmed by 0 bases and V by 5 bases; bases with no gene match: 1. CDR1 is SNHLY and CDR2 is FYNNEI in the germline V gene. The CDR3 consists of 15 residues. The CDR3: CASSRLAGDQETQYF. In DNA form, the CDR3 reads TGTGCCAGCAGTAGACTAGCGGGGGACCAAGAGACCCAGTACTTC.

The rearrangement links TRBV6-1 to TRBJ2-3; D gene uncertain. V was shortened by 1 base and J by 6 bases, with 11 bases between the two germline ends. The V gene's germline CDR1 is MNHNS and CDR2 SASEGT. This CDR3 is built from 14 residues. Here the CDR3 DNA reads TGTGCCAGCAGTGAAGAGCTGCCCCCTGATACGCAGTATTTT. This translates into CASSEELPPDTQYF.